Listed below are T cell receptor beta chains from one sample, sequenced in a study of cytomegalovirus exposure and HLA in healthy donors. Generated by immunoSEQ multiplex PCR, the TCRdb table keeps only in-frame clones and is missing some. The sample records some 170,000 clones, roughly 90% being singletons. The sequenced sample consisted of PBMCs. The receptors stem from a woman under 40 in good health and CMV-seronegative. Each CDR3 is given with its conserved first and last residue. D genes are given only for firm matches. Clone size, where shown, is once, few, many, or a class for clones that have expanded.

CDR3 protein: CASSDIETGLRGQPQHF; CDR3 DNA: TGTGCCAGCAGTGACATTGAGACAGGGCTAAGAGGTCAGCCCCAGCATTTT; D gene: TRBD1; V gene: TRBV6-1; clone size: -; J gene: TRBJ1-5
CDR3 protein: CASRAGPGGVPYEQYF; CDR3 DNA: TGTGCCAGCAGGGCCGGCCCCGGGGGGGTCCCCTACGAGCAGTACTTC; D gene: TRBD2; V gene: TRBV5-8; clone size: -; J gene: TRBJ2-7
CDR3 protein: CAWSVSAYEQYF; CDR3 DNA: TGTGCCTGGAGTGTATCTGCCTACGAGCAGTACTTC; D gene: -; V gene: TRBV30; clone size: -; J gene: TRBJ2-7
CDR3 protein: CAISELQGEDGNTIYF; CDR3 DNA: TGTGCCATCAGTGAGCTACAGGGAGAAGATGGAAACACCATATATTTT; D gene: -; V gene: TRBV10-3; clone size: -; J gene: TRBJ1-3
CDR3 protein: CASSLKSGYEQYF; CDR3 DNA: TGTGCCAGCAGCTTAAAATCAGGGTACGAGCAGTACTTC; D gene: -; V gene: TRBV7-9; clone size: -; J gene: TRBJ2-7
CDR3 protein: CASSLGYEQYF; CDR3 DNA: TGTGCCAGCAGTTTAGGGTACGAGCAGTACTTC; D gene: -; V gene: TRBV28; clone size: -; J gene: TRBJ2-7
CDR3 protein: CASSLWGAVGYTF; CDR3 DNA: TGTGCCAGCAGCTTGTGGGGGGCCGTTGGCTACACCTTC; D gene: -; V gene: TRBV5-6; clone size: -; J gene: TRBJ1-2
CDR3 protein: CASSPGQERANSPLHF; CDR3 DNA: TGTGCCAGCAGTCCGGGCCAAGAGAGGGCTAATTCACCCCTCCACTTT; D gene: -; V gene: TRBV27; clone size: -; J gene: TRBJ1-6
CDR3 protein: CASSFAGFNEQFF; CDR3 DNA: TGTGCCAGCAGTTTTGCAGGGTTCAATGAGCAGTTCTTC; D gene: -; V gene: TRBV11-3; clone size: -; J gene: TRBJ2-1
CDR3 protein: CASSGTGTGELFF; CDR3 DNA: TGTGCCAGCTCCGGGACAGGGACCGGGGAGCTGTTTTTT; D gene: TRBD1; V gene: TRBV7-2; clone size: -; J gene: TRBJ2-2
CDR3 protein: CASSVEAPTSGGAETQYF; CDR3 DNA: TGTGCCAGCAGCGTAGAGGCCCCGACTAGCGGGGGGGCGGAGACCCAGTACTTC; D gene: TRBD2; V gene: TRBV9; clone size: -; J gene: TRBJ2-5
CDR3 protein: CASSQELWTGSSYEQYF; CDR3 DNA: TGCGCCAGCAGCCAAGAATTGTGGACAGGGAGCTCCTACGAGCAGTACTTC; D gene: TRBD1; V gene: TRBV4-1; clone size: -; J gene: TRBJ2-7
CDR3 protein: CASSFPGRTDTQYF; CDR3 DNA: TGTGCCAGCAGTTTTCCGGGTCGAACAGATACGCAGTATTTT; D gene: -; V gene: TRBV28; clone size: -; J gene: TRBJ2-3
CDR3 protein: CASSFRTSYEQYF; CDR3 DNA: TGTGCCAGCAGCTTTAGAACCTCCTACGAGCAGTACTTC; D gene: -; V gene: TRBV7-2; clone size: -; J gene: TRBJ2-7
CDR3 protein: CASSLGDSNYGYTF; CDR3 DNA: TGTGCCAGCAGCTTGGGGGACAGCAACTATGGCTACACCTTC; D gene: TRBD1; V gene: TRBV5-5; clone size: -; J gene: TRBJ1-2
CDR3 protein: CASSHPDRVVSYEQYF; CDR3 DNA: TGTGCCAGCAGTCACCCGGACAGGGTAGTCTCCTACGAGCAGTACTTC; D gene: TRBD1; V gene: TRBV6-6; clone size: -; J gene: TRBJ2-7
CDR3 protein: CASSSPGSGNTIYF; CDR3 DNA: TGCGCCAGCAGCAGTCCAGGCTCTGGAAACACCATATATTTT; D gene: -; V gene: TRBV5-1; clone size: -; J gene: TRBJ1-3
CDR3 protein: CASSQDRGAAEAFF; CDR3 DNA: TGTGCCAGCAGCCAAGATCGGGGGGCGGCTGAAGCTTTCTTT; D gene: -; V gene: TRBV4-2; clone size: -; J gene: TRBJ1-1
CDR3 protein: CASLEAGVNEQFF; CDR3 DNA: TGTGCCAGCCTCGAGGCAGGGGTGAATGAGCAGTTCTTC; D gene: -; V gene: TRBV2; clone size: -; J gene: TRBJ2-1
CDR3 protein: CASSLETFSTDTQYF; CDR3 DNA: TGTGCCAGCAGCTTAGAGACTTTTAGCACAGATACGCAGTATTTT; D gene: -; V gene: TRBV7-2; clone size: once; J gene: TRBJ2-3
CDR3 protein: CASTPGGHFSGNTIYF; CDR3 DNA: TGTGCCAGCACCCCGGGGGGTCATTTCTCTGGAAACACCATATATTTT; D gene: -; V gene: TRBV28; clone size: -; J gene: TRBJ1-3
CDR3 protein: CASSPTPNTEAFF; CDR3 DNA: TGTGCCAGCAGTCCGACACCGAACACTGAAGCTTTCTTT; D gene: -; V gene: TRBV27; clone size: -; J gene: TRBJ1-1
CDR3 protein: CAISGRQGYEQYF; CDR3 DNA: TGTGCCATCAGCGGAAGACAGGGCTACGAGCAGTACTTC; D gene: TRBD1; V gene: TRBV10-3; clone size: -; J gene: TRBJ2-7
CDR3 protein: CASSSEDGRQYF; CDR3 DNA: TGTGCCAGCAGCTCAGAGGACGGCCGCCAGTACTTC; D gene: -; V gene: TRBV7-9; clone size: -; J gene: TRBJ2-5
CDR3 protein: CASSSNTGNTEAFF; CDR3 DNA: TGCGCCAGCAGCTCAAATACAGGGAACACTGAAGCTTTCTTT; D gene: -; V gene: TRBV5-1; clone size: -; J gene: TRBJ1-1
CDR3 protein: CASRDHSWAYEQYF; CDR3 DNA: TGCGCCAGCAGGGACCACTCTTGGGCCTACGAGCAGTACTTC; D gene: -; V gene: TRBV10-1; clone size: -; J gene: TRBJ2-7
CDR3 protein: CASSRLAGGHEQFF; CDR3 DNA: TGTGCCAGCAGCCGACTAGCGGGAGGACATGAGCAGTTCTTC; D gene: TRBD2; V gene: TRBV6-4; clone size: -; J gene: TRBJ2-1
CDR3 protein: CASVGQDTYNEQFF; CDR3 DNA: TGTGCCAGCGTCGGACAGGACACCTACAATGAGCAGTTCTTC; D gene: TRBD1; V gene: TRBV27; clone size: once; J gene: TRBJ2-1
CDR3 protein: CASSPTRGAYEQYF; CDR3 DNA: TGTGCCAGCAGCCCCACCCGAGGGGCTTACGAGCAGTACTTC; D gene: -; V gene: TRBV13; clone size: -; J gene: TRBJ2-7
CDR3 protein: CASSPAARGNSPLHF; CDR3 DNA: TGTGCCAGCTCACCAGCGGCCAGGGGTAATTCACCCCTCCACTTT; D gene: -; V gene: TRBV18; clone size: once; J gene: TRBJ1-6
CDR3 protein: CASSTPGFGGSNQPQHF; CDR3 DNA: TGCGCCAGCAGCACCCCAGGGTTTGGGGGGAGCAATCAGCCCCAGCATTTT; D gene: -; V gene: TRBV4-1; clone size: -; J gene: TRBJ1-5
CDR3 protein: CASSPRPRSASYNEQFF; CDR3 DNA: TGTGCCAGCTCACCTCGACCCCGGTCGGCCTCCTACAATGAGCAGTTCTTC; D gene: -; V gene: TRBV18; clone size: -; J gene: TRBJ2-1
CDR3 protein: CASSWDSGNTIYF; CDR3 DNA: TGTGCCAGCAGTTGGGACAGTGGAAACACCATATATTTT; D gene: TRBD1; V gene: TRBV28; clone size: -; J gene: TRBJ1-3
CDR3 protein: CAISHGQVYEQYF; CDR3 DNA: TGTGCCATCAGTCACGGACAAGTCTACGAGCAGTACTTC; D gene: -; V gene: TRBV10-3; clone size: -; J gene: TRBJ2-7
CDR3 protein: CASSDPGQAFPDGYTF; CDR3 DNA: TGTGCCAGTAGCGACCCGGGACAGGCCTTTCCGGATGGCTACACCTTC; D gene: TRBD1; V gene: TRBV19; clone size: few; J gene: TRBJ1-2
CDR3 protein: CASSVGRSYTF; CDR3 DNA: TGCGCCAGCAGCGTCGGTCGGAGCTACACCTTC; D gene: -; V gene: TRBV5-1; clone size: few; J gene: TRBJ1-2
CDR3 protein: CASSQGLLTYNEQFF; CDR3 DNA: TGTGCCAGTAGTCAAGGACTCCTTACCTACAATGAGCAGTTCTTC; D gene: -; V gene: TRBV6-5; clone size: -; J gene: TRBJ2-1
CDR3 protein: CASSFGGRDEKLFF; CDR3 DNA: TGTGCCAGCAGCTTCGGGGGGCGCGACGAAAAACTGTTTTTT; D gene: -; V gene: TRBV28; clone size: -; J gene: TRBJ1-4
CDR3 protein: CASSLAPSGTSGGIQETQYF; CDR3 DNA: TGCGCCAGCAGCTTGGCCCCATCAGGGACTAGCGGGGGGATTCAAGAGACCCAGTACTTC; D gene: TRBD2; V gene: TRBV5-1; clone size: -; J gene: TRBJ2-5
CDR3 protein: CASSPRTGQPQHF; CDR3 DNA: TGTGCCAGCAGTCCGAGGACGGGGCAGCCCCAGCATTTT; D gene: -; V gene: TRBV6-1; clone size: -; J gene: TRBJ1-5
CDR3 protein: CASSLTGLREAFF; CDR3 DNA: TGTGCCAGCAGCTTAACGGGTCTCCGGGAAGCTTTCTTT; D gene: -; V gene: TRBV7-3; clone size: once; J gene: TRBJ1-1
CDR3 protein: CASSLGKTATYEQYF; CDR3 DNA: TGTGCCAGCAGCTTAGGCAAGACAGCCACCTACGAGCAGTACTTC; D gene: -; V gene: TRBV7-2; clone size: -; J gene: TRBJ2-7
CDR3 protein: CASSTLAGGRYNEQFF; CDR3 DNA: TGTGCCAGCAGTACGCTAGCGGGAGGTAGATACAATGAGCAGTTCTTC; D gene: TRBD2; V gene: TRBV27; clone size: -; J gene: TRBJ2-1
CDR3 protein: CASSMDSNTEAFF; CDR3 DNA: TGCGCCAGCAGCATGGACAGCAACACTGAAGCTTTCTTT; D gene: -; V gene: TRBV5-1; clone size: -; J gene: TRBJ1-1
CDR3 protein: CASSLGLAGVETQYF; CDR3 DNA: TGTGCCAGTAGTTTGGGACTAGCGGGGGTAGAGACCCAGTACTTC; D gene: TRBD2; V gene: TRBV19; clone size: -; J gene: TRBJ2-5
CDR3 protein: CASSQDAGVNEQFF; CDR3 DNA: TGTGCCAGCAGCCAAGACGCAGGGGTAAATGAGCAGTTCTTC; D gene: -; V gene: TRBV4-2; clone size: once; J gene: TRBJ2-1
CDR3 protein: CASSQGAGTDTQYF; CDR3 DNA: TGCGCCAGCAGCCAAGGCGCGGGTACAGATACGCAGTATTTT; D gene: -; V gene: TRBV4-1; clone size: -; J gene: TRBJ2-3
CDR3 protein: CASGTGTKLGYTF; CDR3 DNA: TGTGCCAGTGGCACCGGGACGAAACTTGGCTACACCTTC; D gene: -; V gene: TRBV6-5; clone size: -; J gene: TRBJ1-2
CDR3 protein: CASSQDFGEHYEQYF; CDR3 DNA: TGTGCCAGCAGCCAAGATTTTGGGGAGCACTACGAGCAGTACTTC; D gene: -; V gene: TRBV4-2; clone size: -; J gene: TRBJ2-7
CDR3 protein: CASSIGERREQYF; CDR3 DNA: TGTGCCAGTAGTATCGGGGAACGGCGCGAGCAGTACTTC; D gene: -; V gene: TRBV19; clone size: many; J gene: TRBJ2-7
CDR3 protein: CASSFGGKTQYF; CDR3 DNA: TGTGCCAGCAGCTTCGGGGGAAAGACCCAGTACTTC; D gene: -; V gene: TRBV5-4; clone size: -; J gene: TRBJ2-5
CDR3 protein: CASRGTSGLQEQFF; CDR3 DNA: TGTGCCAGCAGGGGGACTAGTGGTCTCCAGGAGCAGTTCTTC; D gene: TRBD2; V gene: TRBV28; clone size: few; J gene: TRBJ2-1
CDR3 protein: CASSTDRDWGYEQYF; CDR3 DNA: TGTGCCAGTAGTACAGACCGGGACTGGGGCTACGAGCAGTACTTC; D gene: -; V gene: TRBV19; clone size: -; J gene: TRBJ2-7
CDR3 protein: CASSLSYETSGRSYEQYF; CDR3 DNA: TGTGCCAGCAGTTTATCCTACGAGACTAGCGGGAGGTCCTACGAGCAGTACTTC; D gene: TRBD2; V gene: TRBV28; clone size: -; J gene: TRBJ2-7